This T cell receptor beta chain is drawn from a study of T cell responses to AZD1222 COVID-19 vaccine. Notes on this clone: What it recognizes is unknown.

From germline, CDR1 is SGHNT and CDR2 YENEEA. This CDR3 has 12 amino acids. Trimming left V 2 bases short and J 5 bases short, with 6 bases between. Measured with immunoSEQ multiplex PCR; TCRdb has only the in-frame clones, and not every one. The sample lists 110,000 or so clones, approximately 90% occurring once. Study results and caveats: Reports say nearly half of spike-specific TCRs go after unmutated variant regions. Spike-spanning, vaccine-associated CD4 TCRs were dominant at 160-218 and 743-854. Only a handful of AZD1222 recipients, several in all, had baseline seropositivity. Spike-specific TCR breadth and depth grew following two AZD1222 doses.

This TCR derives from an adult who received the AZD1222 COVID-19 vaccine. J is TRBJ1-2 and V is TRBV11-3; D not resolved. The sequencing used peripheral blood, collected 28 days after the second AZD1222 dose. This CDR3 is CASSLTGYGYTF. The CDR3 region has the DNA TGTGCCAGCAGCTTAACCGGGTATGGCTACACCTTC.